A selection of T cell receptor beta chains follows, all from one sample in a study of T cells in Graves' hyperthyroidism and ophthalmopathy. From the multiplex PCR reads, TCRdb called clonotypes with MiXCR, one entry per CDR3 protein. In the table there are some 510,000 distinct CDR3 sequences, around 45% of which are singletons. The sample comprised peripheral blood or thyroid tissue (not recorded which). The receptors were sampled from a woman aged 18-29 years with Graves' hyperthyroidism. Both conserved end residues are part of each CDR3. The order of the fields is D gene, clone size, J gene, V gene, CDR3 DNA, CDR3 protein. A D gene is named only where the DNA matches it firmly. Clone sizes are given selectively: once, few, many, or a class where the clone is expanded.

NA,once,TRBJ1-1,TRBV6-2/TRBV6-3,TGTGCCAGCAGTAACATCAGGAATGGGGAGGCGAGCACTGAAGCTTTCTTT,CASSNIRNGEASTEAFF
NA,few,TRBJ1-1,TRBV9,TGTGCCAGCAGCGTAGGAACAGGGCCCATGAACACTGAAGCTTTCTTT,CASSVGTGPMNTEAFF
NA,NA,TRBJ2-5,TRBV7-9,TGTGCCAGCAGCTTAGGACTAGTCCGGGAGACCCAGTACTTC,CASSLGLVRETQYF
NA,NA,TRBJ2-2,TRBV24-1,TGTGCCACCAGTGATTTGCAAAGACCGGGGTCGAACACCGGGGAGCTGTTTTTT,CATSDLQRPGSNTGELFF
TRBD1,few,TRBJ1-2,TRBV19,TGTGCCACAAATATCGGAAGGGGGCCTGGCTACACCTTC,CATNIGRGPGYTF
NA,NA,TRBJ2-5,TRBV6-5,TGTGCCAGCAGTTACGGTGGGGCGCAAGAGACCCAGTACTTC,CASSYGGAQETQYF
TRBD1,NA,TRBJ1-6,TRBV7-2,TGTGCCAGCATCGGGACAGGTATCAAGAATTCACCCCTCCACTTT,CASIGTGIKNSPLHF
TRBD1,NA,TRBJ1-6,TRBV25-1,TGTGCCAGCAGTGAATCCAGGGGGCTAATTAATTCACCCCTCCACTTT,CASSESRGLINSPLHF
TRBD1,NA,TRBJ2-5,TRBV25-1,TGTGCCGAGGGACAGGGGATCCAAGAGACCCAGTACTTC,CAEGQGIQETQYF
NA,few,TRBJ2-7,TRBV7-2,TGTGCCAGCAGCTTAGAGAGGGCCGGGGAGCAGTACTTC,CASSLERAGEQYF
TRBD2,once,TRBJ2-7,TRBV25-1,TGTGCCAGCAGTCAGGAGCGGGGTCGAACCTACGAGCAGTACTTC,CASSQERGRTYEQYF
NA,NA,TRBJ2-5,TRBV4-1,TGCGCCAGCAGCCAAGTGTTGGGAGAGACCCAGTACTTC,CASSQVLGETQYF
NA,many,TRBJ1-1,TRBV29-1,TGCAGCGGTAGCACCTTAAACACTGAAGCTTTCTTT,CSGSTLNTEAFF
TRBD2,NA,TRBJ2-7,TRBV2,TGTGCCACAAAACGGACTAGCGGGGGCTACGAGCAGTACTTC,CATKRTSGGYEQYF
NA,NA,TRBJ1-2,TRBV25-1,TGTGCCTGGAGTGAGGGGGGAACAGCTAACTATGGCTACACCTTC,CAWSEGGTANYGYTF
NA,many,TRBJ1-2,TRBV20-1,TGCAGTGCTCAGACTAACTATGGCTACACCTTC,CSAQTNYGYTF
TRBD1,once,TRBJ2-7,TRBV10-3,TGTGCCATCAGCACCCCGAAGGGCAGGGGGCCCTACGAGCAGTACTTC,CAISTPKGRGPYEQYF
TRBD1,few,TRBJ1-2,TRBV12-3/TRBV12-4,TGTGCCAGCAGCTTTAGGACAGGGGTGGGCTACACCTTC,CASSFRTGVGYTF
NA,NA,TRBJ1-5,TRBV2,TGTGCCAGCAGTGATTTAACTACCTATCAGCCCCAGCATTTT,CASSDLTTYQPQHF
TRBD1,few,TRBJ2-2,TRBV19,TGTGCCTCTGGGGACAGGCCGAACACCGGGGAGCTGTTTTTT,CASGDRPNTGELFF
TRBD1,NA,TRBJ1-2,TRBV2,TGTGCCAGCAGTCGGCGAAACAGGGGAGTTGGCTACACCTTC,CASSRRNRGVGYTF
NA,NA,TRBJ1-4,TRBV7-9,TGTGCCAGCAGCCTCGACAGAGGTGGGAACGAAAAACTGTTTTTT,CASSLDRGGNEKLFF
TRBD1,NA,TRBJ1-2,TRBV29-1,TGCAGCGTCTCCGGGACAGGAGTTGGCTACACCTTC,CSVSGTGVGYTF
NA,many,TRBJ1-6,TRBV2,TGTGCCAGCAGTTTGATGGACAGCCATAATTCACCCCTCCACTTT,CASSLMDSHNSPLHF
TRBD2,NA,TRBJ2-5,TRBV20-1,TGCAGTGCTAGGGCCCCGGGAGGAGGTGAGACCCAGTACTTC,CSARAPGGGETQYF
NA,few,TRBJ1-5,TRBV20-1,TGCAGTGCTAGTACCGGGATCAATCAGCCCCAGCATTTT,CSASTGINQPQHF
TRBD1,NA,TRBJ1-1,TRBV7-9,TGTGCCAGCAGTCCAAGGACAGGCGCCACTGAAGCTTTCTTT,CASSPRTGATEAFF
TRBD1,many,TRBJ2-7,TRBV12-3/TRBV12-4,TGTGCCAGCAGTCCGGGACAGAAGTACGAGCAGTACTTC,CASSPGQKYEQYF
NA,NA,TRBJ1-6,TRBV2,TGTGCCAGCAGACTCCATGGGGATAATTCACCCCTCCACTTT,CASRLHGDNSPLHF
NA,NA,TRBJ1-2,TRBV2,TGTGCCAGCAGTGTGGACAGAGTAAATGGCTACACCTTC,CASSVDRVNGYTF
NA,NA,TRBJ2-7,TRBV7-8,TGTGCCAGTAGACATAGGCCAGGATACGAGCAGTACTTC,CASRHRPGYEQYF
NA,NA,TRBJ2-5,TRBV20-1,TGCAGTGCTAGAGGTCCAGGGGCCGTCAGGGAGACCCAGTACTTC,CSARGPGAVRETQYF